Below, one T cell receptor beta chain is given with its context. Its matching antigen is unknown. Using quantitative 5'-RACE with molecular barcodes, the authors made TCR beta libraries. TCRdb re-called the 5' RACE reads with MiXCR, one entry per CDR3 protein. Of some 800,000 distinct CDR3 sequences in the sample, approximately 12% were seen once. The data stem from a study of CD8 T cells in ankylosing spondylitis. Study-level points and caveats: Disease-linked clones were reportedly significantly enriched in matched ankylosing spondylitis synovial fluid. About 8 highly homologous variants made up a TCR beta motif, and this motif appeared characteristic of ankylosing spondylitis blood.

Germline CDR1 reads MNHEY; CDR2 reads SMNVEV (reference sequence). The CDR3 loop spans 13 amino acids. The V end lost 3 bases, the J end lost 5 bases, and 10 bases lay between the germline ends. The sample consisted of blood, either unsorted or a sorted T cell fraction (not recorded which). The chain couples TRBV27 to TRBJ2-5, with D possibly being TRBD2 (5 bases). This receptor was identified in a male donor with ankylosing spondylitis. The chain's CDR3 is CASSFLGVETQYF. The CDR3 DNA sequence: TGTGCCAGCAGTTTTTTGGGAGTTGAGACCCAGTACTTC.